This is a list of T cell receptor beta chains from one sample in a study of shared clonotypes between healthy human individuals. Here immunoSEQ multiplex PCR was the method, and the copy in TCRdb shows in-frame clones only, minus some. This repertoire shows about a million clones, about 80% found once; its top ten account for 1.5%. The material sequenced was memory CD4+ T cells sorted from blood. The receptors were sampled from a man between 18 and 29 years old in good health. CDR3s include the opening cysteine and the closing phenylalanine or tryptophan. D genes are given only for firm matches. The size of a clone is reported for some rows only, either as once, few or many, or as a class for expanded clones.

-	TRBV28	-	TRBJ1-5	CASEGSNQPQHF	TGTGCCAGCGAGGGAAGCAATCAGCCCCAGCATTTT
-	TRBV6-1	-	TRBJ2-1	CASSEIRSDEQFF	TGTGCCAGCAGTGAAATAAGATCTGATGAGCAGTTCTTC
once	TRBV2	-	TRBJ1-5	CASSEGGGNNQPQHF	TGTGCCAGCAGTGAAGGAGGGGGTAACAATCAGCCCCAGCATTTT
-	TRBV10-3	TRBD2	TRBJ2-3	CASAEGSGATDTQYF	TGTGCCAGCGCGGAAGGTAGCGGGGCCACAGATACGCAGTATTTT
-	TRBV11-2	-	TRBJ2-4	CASSFYSVAKNIQYF	TGTGCCAGCAGCTTCTACAGTGTAGCCAAAAACATTCAGTACTTC
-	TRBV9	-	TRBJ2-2	CASSVLGELFF	TGTGCCAGCAGCGTATTGGGGGAGCTGTTTTTT
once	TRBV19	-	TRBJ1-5	CASSIDLRGALSNQPQHF	TGTGCCAGTAGTATCGATTTACGGGGGGCGCTTAGCAATCAGCCCCAGCATTTT
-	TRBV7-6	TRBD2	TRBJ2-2	CASSILTSGVTGELFF	TGTGCCAGCAGCATACTAACTAGCGGGGTCACCGGGGAGCTGTTTTTT
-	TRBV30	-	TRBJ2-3	CAWSVREWRTSDTQYF	TGTGCCTGGAGTGTAAGGGAATGGCGGACGTCAGATACGCAGTATTTT
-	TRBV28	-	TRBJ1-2	CASTTRGGRGYGYTF	TGTGCCAGCACCACTAGAGGGGGACGAGGGTATGGCTACACCTTC
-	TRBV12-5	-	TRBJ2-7	CASGLVPGPNEQYF	TGTGCTAGTGGTTTGGTGCCGGGACCGAACGAGCAGTACTTC
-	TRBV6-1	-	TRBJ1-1	CASSELRAAEAFF	TGTGCCAGCAGTGAACTCCGGGCAGCGGAAGCTTTCTTT
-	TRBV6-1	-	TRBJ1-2	CASRRTEPSNYGYTF	TGTGCCAGCCGAAGGACAGAACCGTCCAACTATGGCTACACCTTC
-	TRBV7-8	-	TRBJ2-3	CASSSRGGLLGTQYF	TGTGCCAGCAGCTCACGTGGGGGGCTCTTAGGTACGCAGTATTTT
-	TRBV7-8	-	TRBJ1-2	CASSPAARAGYYREVIF	TGTGCCAGCAGCCCGGCCGCCCGGGCGGGTTATTACCGTGAGGTGATCTTC
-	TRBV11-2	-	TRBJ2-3	CASSFTSGSRPTDTQYF	TGTGCCAGCAGCTTCACGAGCGGGTCACGCCCCACAGATACGCAGTATTTT
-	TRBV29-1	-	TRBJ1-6	CSVTTDGGNSPLHF	TGCAGCGTAACCACGGACGGGGGAAATTCACCCCTCCACTTT
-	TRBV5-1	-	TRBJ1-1	CASSFTMNTEAFF	TGCGCCAGCAGCTTTACGATGAACACTGAAGCTTTCTTT
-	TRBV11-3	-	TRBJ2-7	CASSLGQGMDYEQYF	TGTGCCAGCAGCTTAGGTCAAGGAATGGACTACGAGCAGTACTTC
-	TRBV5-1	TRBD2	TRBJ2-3	CASMPSGGLDTQYF	TGCGCCAGCATGCCTAGCGGGGGCCTCGATACGCAGTATTTT
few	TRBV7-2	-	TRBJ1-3	CASSLRGGRNTIYF	TGTGCCAGCAGCTTACGCGGGGGTAGGAACACCATATATTTT
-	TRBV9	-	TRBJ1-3	CASSATLGGNTIYF	TGTGCCAGCAGCGCTACTTTAGGTGGAAACACCATATATTTT
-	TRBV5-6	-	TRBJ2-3	CASSWGGARDTQYF	TGTGCCAGCAGCTGGGGGGGCGCCAGAGATACGCAGTATTTT
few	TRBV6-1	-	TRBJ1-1	CASSVTENTEAFF	TGTGCCAGCAGTGTAACAGAGAACACTGAAGCTTTCTTT
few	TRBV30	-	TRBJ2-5	CAWAPSEETQYF	TGTGCCTGGGCCCCCTCAGAAGAGACCCAGTACTTC
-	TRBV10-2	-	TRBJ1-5	CASSGQANQPQHF	TGCGCCAGCAGTGGACAGGCCAATCAGCCCCAGCATTTT
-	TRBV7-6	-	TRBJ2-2	CASSLSEGTGELFF	TGTGCCAGCAGCTTATCTGAGGGTACCGGGGAGCTGTTTTTT
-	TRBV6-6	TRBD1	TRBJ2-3	CASSYIRGRIDTQYF	TGTGCCAGCAGTTACATCAGGGGGCGTATAGATACGCAGTATTTT
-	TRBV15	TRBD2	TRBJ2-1	CATSLYLAGAGNEQFF	TGTGCCACCAGCCTTTACCTAGCGGGAGCGGGGAATGAGCAGTTCTTC
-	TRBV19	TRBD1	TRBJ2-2	CASSISDRGDTGELFF	TGTGCCAGTAGTATATCGGACAGGGGGGATACCGGGGAGCTGTTTTTT
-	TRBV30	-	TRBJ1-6	CAWSVRSTAKNSPLHF	TGTGCCTGGAGTGTACGGTCGACAGCCAAGAATTCACCCCTCCACTTT
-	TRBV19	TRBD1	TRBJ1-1	CASNNPTGVGLAFF	TGTGCCAGCAATAACCCTACAGGGGTCGGACTAGCTTTCTTT
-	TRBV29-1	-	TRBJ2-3	CSVGSGTDTQYF	TGCAGCGTTGGATCTGGCACAGATACGCAGTATTTT
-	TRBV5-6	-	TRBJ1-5	CASSSSGPNSNQPQHF	TGTGCCAGCAGCTCGTCAGGGCCTAATAGCAATCAGCCCCAGCATTTT
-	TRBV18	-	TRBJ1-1	CASSPDSNTEAFF	TGTGCCAGCTCACCAGATTCGAACACTGAAGCTTTCTTT
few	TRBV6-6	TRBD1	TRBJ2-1	CANAPGQTYNEQFF	TGTGCCAACGCGCCGGGACAGACATACAATGAGCAGTTCTTC
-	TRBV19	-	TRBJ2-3	CASSTRTDTQYF	TGTGCCAGTAGTACGCGCACAGATACGCAGTATTTT
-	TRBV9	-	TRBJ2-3	CASSVGPGGHTDTQYF	TGTGCCAGCAGCGTAGGCCCAGGGGGGCACACAGATACGCAGTATTTT
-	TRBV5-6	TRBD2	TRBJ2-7	CASSLGGLATTTGYEQYF	TGTGCCAGCAGCTTGGGAGGACTAGCGACGACGACAGGTTACGAGCAGTACTTC
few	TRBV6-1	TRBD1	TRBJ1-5	CASSADRGEQPQHF	TGTGCCAGCAGTGCTGACAGGGGAGAACAGCCCCAGCATTTT
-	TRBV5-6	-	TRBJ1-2	CASSSDYGDYGYTF	TGTGCCAGCAGCTCCGATTATGGGGACTATGGCTACACCTTC
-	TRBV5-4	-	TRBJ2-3	CASSSGARSTDTQYF	TGTGCCAGCAGCTCCGGGGCAAGGAGCACAGATACGCAGTATTTT
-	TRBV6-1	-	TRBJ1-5	CASSEARGVPQHF	TGTGCCAGCAGTGAAGCGCGGGGGGTGCCCCAGCATTTT
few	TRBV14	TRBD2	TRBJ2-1	CASSQGRWTSGYNEQFF	TGTGCCAGCAGCCAAGGAAGGTGGACTAGCGGCTACAATGAGCAGTTCTTC
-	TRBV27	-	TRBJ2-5	CASSFLQGPQETQYF	TGTGCCAGCAGTTTCCTCCAGGGTCCACAAGAGACCCAGTACTTC
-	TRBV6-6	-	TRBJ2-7	CASSYSGELYEQYF	TGTGCCAGCAGTTACTCAGGGGAACTCTACGAGCAGTACTTC
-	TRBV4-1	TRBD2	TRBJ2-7	CASSQESPSGVGEQYF	TGCGCCAGCAGCCAAGAAAGTCCTAGCGGGGTTGGCGAGCAGTACTTC